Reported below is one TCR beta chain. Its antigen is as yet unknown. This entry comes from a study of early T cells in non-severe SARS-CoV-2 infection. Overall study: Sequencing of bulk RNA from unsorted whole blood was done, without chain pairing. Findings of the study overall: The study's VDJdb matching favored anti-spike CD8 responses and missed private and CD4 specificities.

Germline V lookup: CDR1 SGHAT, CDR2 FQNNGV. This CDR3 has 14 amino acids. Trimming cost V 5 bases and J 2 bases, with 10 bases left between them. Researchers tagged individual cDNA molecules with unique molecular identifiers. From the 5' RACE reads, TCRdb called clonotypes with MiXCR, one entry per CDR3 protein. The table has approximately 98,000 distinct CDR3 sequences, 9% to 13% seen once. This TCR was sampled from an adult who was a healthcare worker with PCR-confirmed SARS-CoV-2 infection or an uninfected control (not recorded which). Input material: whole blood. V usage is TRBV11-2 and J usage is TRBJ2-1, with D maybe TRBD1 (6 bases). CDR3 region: CASSPRTAYNEQFF. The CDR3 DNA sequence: TGTGCCAGCAGCCCCAGGACAGCCTACAATGAGCAGTTCTTC.